This T cell receptor (beta chain) is drawn from a study of blood T cell repertoires in COVID-19. The wider study: The United States, Italy and Spain provided the acute and convalescent COVID-19 samples. T cells, B-cell-depleted T cells, or PBMCs provided the cDNA or gDNA that served as material.

V dropped 1 base and J dropped 8 bases, with 11 bases sitting between them. This CDR3 contains 13 residues. Germline-derived CDR1 and CDR2 are SEHNR and FQNEAQ (reference sequence). Per the original methods: It was from reference gene primer amplification that nucleated cell counts were estimated. Generated by immunoSEQ multiplex PCR, the TCRdb table keeps only in-frame clones and is missing some. V and J calls and clone size are given by that table; D and trimming were obtained from the DNA. The sample includes tens of thousands of clones, about four fifths seen only once; the top ten take 65% to 80%.

This rearrangement joins TRBV7-9 to TRBJ1-2; D is unclear. The sample comprised peripheral blood. The receptor was isolated from a man between 65 and 85 years old with acute or convalescent COVID-19. CDR3 sequence (DNA): TGTGCCAGCAGCTTAGTGGAGGTTTACGGCTACACCTTC. Amino acids: CASSLVEVYGYTF.